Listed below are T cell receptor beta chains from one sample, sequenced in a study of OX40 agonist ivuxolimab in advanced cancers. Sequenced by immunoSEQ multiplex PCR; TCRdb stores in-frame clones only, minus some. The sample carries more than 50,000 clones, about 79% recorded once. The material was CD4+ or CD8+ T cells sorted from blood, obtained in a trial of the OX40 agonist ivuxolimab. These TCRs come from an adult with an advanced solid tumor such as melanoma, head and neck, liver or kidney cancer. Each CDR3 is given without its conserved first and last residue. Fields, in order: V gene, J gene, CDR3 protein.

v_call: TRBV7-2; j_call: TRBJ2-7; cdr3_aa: ASSTGGTLSSYEQY
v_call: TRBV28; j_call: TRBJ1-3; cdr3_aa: ASSFSTGTSGNTIY
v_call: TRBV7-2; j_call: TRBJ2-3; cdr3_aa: ATKRQVADTQY
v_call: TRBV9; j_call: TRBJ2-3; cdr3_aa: ASSVVGDTQY
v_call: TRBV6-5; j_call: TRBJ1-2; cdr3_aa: ASSSLEANYGYT
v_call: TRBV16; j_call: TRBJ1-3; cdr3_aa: ASSVSGARSGNTIY
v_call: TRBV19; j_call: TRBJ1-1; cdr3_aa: ASRTEATNTEAF
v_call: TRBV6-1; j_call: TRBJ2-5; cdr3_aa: ASRLSGAYQETQY
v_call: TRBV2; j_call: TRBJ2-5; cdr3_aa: ASSESLGGLGTQY
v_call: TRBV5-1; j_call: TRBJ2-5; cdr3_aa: ASSFRGQGETQY
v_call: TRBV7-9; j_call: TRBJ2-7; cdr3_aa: ASSTQGTYEQY
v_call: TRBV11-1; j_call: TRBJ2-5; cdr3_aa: ASSLRSGLAEETQY
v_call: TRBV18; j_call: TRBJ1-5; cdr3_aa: ASSPYRDTINQPQH
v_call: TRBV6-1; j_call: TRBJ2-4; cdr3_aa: ASKSVAKNIQY
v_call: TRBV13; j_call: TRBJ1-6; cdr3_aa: ASSSARGSSPLH
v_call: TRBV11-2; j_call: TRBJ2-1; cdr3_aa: ASSLGAGGPYNEQF
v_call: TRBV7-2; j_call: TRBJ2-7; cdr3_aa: ASSQGQGTYEQY
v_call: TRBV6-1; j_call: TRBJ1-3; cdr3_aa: ASNRGNLSGNTIY
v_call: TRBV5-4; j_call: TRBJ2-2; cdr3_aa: ASSGGANTGELF
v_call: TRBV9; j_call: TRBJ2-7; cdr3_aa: ASSDLAGAHEQY
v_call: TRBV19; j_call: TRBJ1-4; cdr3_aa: ASTRLGPEKLF
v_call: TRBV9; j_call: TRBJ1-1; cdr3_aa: ASSVATGGAVEAF
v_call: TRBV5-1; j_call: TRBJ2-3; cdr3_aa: ASSLVGSPNTQY
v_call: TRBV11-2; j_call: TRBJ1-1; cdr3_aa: ASSLDGRLNTEAF
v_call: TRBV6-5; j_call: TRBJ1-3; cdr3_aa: ASSTGSSGNTIY